This T cell receptor (beta chain) came from a study of blood T cells in healthy people across ages. The CDR3 totals 14 residues. Germline CDR1 and CDR2: DFQATT and SNEGSKA (reference sequence). V gave up 0 bases and J gave up 9 bases; unmatched junction bases: 4. With a J-beta primer mix and a sample-barcoded 5' primer, a second PCR ran roughly 7 to 11 cycles. TCRdb re-called the 5' RACE reads with MiXCR, one entry per CDR3 protein. The table lists 600,000 to 650,000 distinct CDR3 sequences, 58% of them singletons, with around 37% in the top ten. Sample: blood. This TCR came from a man aged 60-69 years in good health. This chain links TRBV20-1 with TRBJ1-6; TRBD1 matches 8 bases. CDR3 sequence reads: CSARDPGGLSPLHF. The CDR3, as DNA: TGCAGTGCTAGAGACCCAGGGGGCCTTTCACCCCTCCACTTT.